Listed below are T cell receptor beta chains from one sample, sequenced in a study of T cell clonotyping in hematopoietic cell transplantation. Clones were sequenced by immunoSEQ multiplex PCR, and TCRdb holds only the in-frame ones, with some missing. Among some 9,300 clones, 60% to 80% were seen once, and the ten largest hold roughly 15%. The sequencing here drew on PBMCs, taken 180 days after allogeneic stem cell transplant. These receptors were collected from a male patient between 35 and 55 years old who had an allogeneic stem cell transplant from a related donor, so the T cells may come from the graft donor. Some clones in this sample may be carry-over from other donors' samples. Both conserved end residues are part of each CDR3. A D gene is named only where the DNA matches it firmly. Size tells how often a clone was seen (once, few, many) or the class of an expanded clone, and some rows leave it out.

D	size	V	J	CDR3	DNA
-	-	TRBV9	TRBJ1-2	CASSSTPLWGYTF	TGTGCCAGCAGCTCCACCCCCTTGTGGGGCTACACCTTC
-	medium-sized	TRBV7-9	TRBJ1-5	CASSLFSDQPQHF	TGTGCCAGCAGCTTATTTTCTGATCAGCCCCAGCATTTT
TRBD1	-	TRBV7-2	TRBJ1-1	CASSITDRATEAFF	TGTGCCAGCAGCATAACCGACAGGGCCACTGAAGCTTTCTTT
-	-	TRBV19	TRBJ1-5	CASKSETGAMQPQHF	TGTGCCAGTAAGTCCGAGACAGGAGCAATGCAGCCCCAGCATTTT
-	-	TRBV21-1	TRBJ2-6	CASSTVTPGANVLTF	TGTGCCAGCAGCACTGTCACCCCTGGGGCCAACGTCCTGACTTTC
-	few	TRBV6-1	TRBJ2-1	CASSGSYNEQFF	TGTGCCAGCAGTGGATCGTACAATGAGCAGTTCTTC
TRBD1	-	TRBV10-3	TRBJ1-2	CAISDPGTGPSGYTF	TGTGCCATCAGTGACCCCGGGACAGGGCCTTCGGGCTACACCTTC
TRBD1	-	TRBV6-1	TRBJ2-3	CASSPTGNDSQYF	TGTGCCAGCAGTCCGACAGGGAACGATTCGCAGTATTTT
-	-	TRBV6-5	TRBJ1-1	CASRPRVMGEAFF	TGTGCCAGCAGGCCCAGGGTTATGGGTGAAGCTTTCTTT
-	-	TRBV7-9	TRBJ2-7	CASSLVGAPSYEQYF	TGTGCCAGCAGCTTAGTGGGGGCCCCATCCTACGAGCAGTACTTC
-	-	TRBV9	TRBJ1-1	CASSPEGSDTEAFF	TGTGCCAGCAGCCCAGAGGGGTCGGACACTGAAGCTTTCTTT
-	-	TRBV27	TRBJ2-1	CASSLGPARGQFF	TGTGCCAGCAGTCTCGGACCAGCACGGGGGCAGTTCTTC
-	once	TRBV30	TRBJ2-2	CAWRRGPFNTGELFF	TGTGCCTGGAGGAGGGGCCCATTCAACACCGGGGAGCTGTTTTTT
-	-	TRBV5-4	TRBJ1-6	CASSSGVDNSPLHF	TGTGCCAGCAGCTCCGGGGTCGATAATTCACCCCTCCACTTT
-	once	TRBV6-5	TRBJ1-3	CASTSTYSGNTIYF	TGTGCCAGCACCTCCACCTACTCTGGAAACACCATATATTTT
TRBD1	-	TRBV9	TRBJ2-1	CASSVAGQVYNEQFF	TGTGCCAGCAGCGTAGCTGGACAGGTATACAATGAGCAGTTCTTC
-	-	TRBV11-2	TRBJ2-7	CASSFRGPYEQYF	TGTGCCAGCAGCTTTCGGGGCCCCTACGAGCAGTACTTC
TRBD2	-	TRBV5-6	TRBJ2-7	CASSWGVLAGSPYEQYF	TGTGCCAGCAGCTGGGGGGTACTAGCGGGAAGCCCCTACGAGCAGTACTTC
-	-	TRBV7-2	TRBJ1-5	CASSRDRTNQPQHF	TGTGCCAGCAGCCGGGACCGAACTAATCAGCCCCAGCATTTT
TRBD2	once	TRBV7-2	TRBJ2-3	CASSPRGDSSTDTQYF	TGTGCCAGCAGCCCGCGGGGGGACTCTAGCACAGATACGCAGTATTTT
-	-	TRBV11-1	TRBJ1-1	CASSAFREADSKVEAFF	TGTGCCAGCAGCGCCTTCAGGGAAGCCGACTCAAAGGTTGAAGCTTTCTTT
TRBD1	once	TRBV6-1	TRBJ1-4	CASRDRGVANEKLFF	TGTGCCAGCAGGGACAGGGGGGTGGCTAATGAAAAACTGTTTTTT
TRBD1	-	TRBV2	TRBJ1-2	CASSDGQGFRGYTF	TGTGCCAGCAGTGACGGACAGGGATTTCGTGGCTACACCTTC
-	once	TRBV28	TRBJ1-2	CASSLTYYGYTF	TGTGCCAGCTCCCTAACGTACTATGGCTACACCTTC
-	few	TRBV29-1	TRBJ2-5	CSVELGTTGFSYQETQYF	TGCAGCGTTGAATTGGGTACAACAGGATTCTCGTACCAAGAGACCCAGTACTTC
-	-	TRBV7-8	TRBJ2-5	CASSYATVLGYKETQYF	TGTGCCAGCAGCTACGCGACAGTCCTGGGATATAAAGAGACCCAGTACTTC
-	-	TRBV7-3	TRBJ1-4	CASSLNRDTEKLFF	TGTGCCAGCAGCTTAAATCGCGACACCGAAAAACTGTTTTTT
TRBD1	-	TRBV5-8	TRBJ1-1	CASSNPGQGSGAFF	TGTGCCAGCAGCAATCCGGGACAGGGGTCGGGGGCTTTCTTT
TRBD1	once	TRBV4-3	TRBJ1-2	CASSQDRGQNYGYTF	TGCGCCAGCAGCCAAGACAGGGGGCAAAACTATGGCTACACCTTC
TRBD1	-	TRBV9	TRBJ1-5	CASSRDSHSNQPQHF	TGTGCCAGCAGCAGGGACAGTCATAGCAATCAGCCCCAGCATTTT
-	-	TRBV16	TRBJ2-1	CASSQVPRSNEQFF	TGTGCCAGCAGCCAAGTTCCCAGGTCAAATGAGCAGTTCTTC
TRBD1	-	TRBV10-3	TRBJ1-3	CAIGGDRDFSGNTIYF	TGTGCCATCGGGGGGGACAGGGACTTCTCTGGAAACACCATATATTTT
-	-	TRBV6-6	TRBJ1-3	CASSTGPGSSGNTIYF	TGTGCCAGCAGTACGGGTCCAGGCAGCTCTGGAAACACCATATATTTT
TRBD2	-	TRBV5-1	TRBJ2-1	CASSLTSGGAYEQFF	TGCGCCAGCAGCTTGACTAGCGGGGGTGCGTATGAGCAGTTCTTC
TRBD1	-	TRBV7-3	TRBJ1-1	CASSLLPTGLRLNTEAFF	TGTGCCAGCAGCTTATTACCGACAGGGTTGAGGTTGAACACTGAAGCTTTCTTT
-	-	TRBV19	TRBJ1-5	CASKVGRDQPQHF	TGTGCCAGTAAGGTAGGAAGGGACCAGCCCCAGCATTTT
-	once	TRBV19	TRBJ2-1	CASSIEGFAVNEQFF	TGTGCCAGTAGTATAGAGGGATTCGCGGTCAATGAGCAGTTCTTC
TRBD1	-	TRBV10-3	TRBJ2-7	CATGTDRYEQYF	TGTGCCACGGGGACAGATAGATACGAGCAGTACTTC
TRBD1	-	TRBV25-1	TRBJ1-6	CASGATGLYNSPLHF	TGTGCCAGCGGAGCGACAGGGCTTTATAATTCACCCCTCCACTTT
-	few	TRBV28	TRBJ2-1	CASSLGGEALGHNEQFF	TGTGCCAGCAGTTTGGGGGGCGAGGCCCTCGGACACAATGAGCAGTTCTTC
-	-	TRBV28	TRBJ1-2	CASTEPTEAYYYGYTF	TGTGCCAGCACCGAACCGACAGAAGCTTATTACTATGGCTACACCTTC
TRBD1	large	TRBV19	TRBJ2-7	CASSPRGLEQYF	TGTGCCAGTAGTCCCAGGGGGCTCGAGCAGTACTTC
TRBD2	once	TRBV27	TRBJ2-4	CASTPLVSGGRNIQYF	TGTGCCAGCACCCCCCTTGTTAGCGGGGGAAGAAACATTCAGTACTTC
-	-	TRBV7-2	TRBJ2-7	CASSSIFPAEQYF	TGTGCCAGCAGCTCAATTTTTCCGGCGGAGCAGTACTTC
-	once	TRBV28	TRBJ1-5	CASSLEGRVTNQPQHF	TGTGCCAGCAGTTTAGAGGGCAGGGTAACCAATCAGCCCCAGCATTTT
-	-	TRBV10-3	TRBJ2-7	CAISVDSPYEQYF	TGTGCCATCAGCGTGGACAGCCCTTACGAGCAGTACTTC
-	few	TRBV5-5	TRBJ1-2	CASSRTADGYTF	TGTGCCAGCAGCCGGACAGCGGATGGCTACACCTTC
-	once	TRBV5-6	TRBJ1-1	CASSLEYEAFF	TGTGCCAGCAGCTTGGAGTATGAAGCTTTCTTT